Below are 27 T cell receptor beta chains sequenced from a single sample in a study of metastatic and nonmetastatic thyroid tumors (dated by TCRdb to between 2020 and 2021). Before undergoing thyroid surgery, none of the patients had been given any kind of treatment. Library preparation was by PCR. Instrument used: Illumina HiSeq 4000. TCRdb reran the public reads through fastp at Q25 and MiXCR, keeping productive beta chains. Within this sample are about 59,000 clones, with roughly 30% of them counted one time only. The top ten hold about 15% of the sample. The specimen was blood. The receptors stem from a female donor with papillary thyroid cancer or a benign thyroid nodule (not recorded which). Some clones in this sample may be carry-over from other donors' samples.

There are many counts of this clone. A much larger clonotype is one base distant, so this may be a read error. This chain connects TRBV27 to TRBJ1-6; maybe TRBD1 (5 bases). CDR1 MNHEY and CDR2 SMNVEV come from the germline V gene (reference sequence). The V end lost 2 bases, the J end lost 10 bases, and 18 bases lay between the germline ends. The CDR3 length is 16 residues. The CDR3 bases are TGTGCCAGCAGTTTAACAAGGTACGGGGGTGAATCACCCCTCCACTTT. Translated: CASSLTRYGGESPLHF.

The chain combines TRBV6-1 with TRBJ2-7, with unresolved D. This CDR3 has 14 residues. V gave up 2 bases and J gave up 2 bases, with 10 bases separating them. Germline CDR1 and CDR2: MNHNS and SASEGT. This CDR3 reads CASSEPRNTYEQYF. The CDR3, as DNA: TGTGCCAGCAGTGAACCACGTAACACCTACGAGCAGTACTTC.

This clone was seen at least ten times. The V call is TRBV7-2, the J call TRBJ1-1; 7 bases are a match to TRBD1. The trim removed 5 bases at V and 3 bases at J, leaving 6 bases unmatched. Germline V lookup: CDR1 SGHTA, CDR2 FQGNSA. The CDR3 consists of 14 residues. CDR3 protein: CASSPGQTYTEAFF. CDR3 bases: TGTGCCAGCAGCCCGGGACAGACTTACACTGAAGCTTTCTTT.

This chain uses TRBV20-1 with TRBJ1-5, with 9 bases matching TRBD1. Germline V gene lookup returns CDR1 DFQATT and CDR2 SNEGSKA (reference sequence). After removal of 4 bases from V and 0 bases from J, the junction contained 10 bases not matched to a gene. The CDR3 runs 17 residues. The CDR3 DNA reads TGCAGTGCTACCGCCCGGGACAGGGACTATAGCAATCAGCCCCAGCATTTT. Its protein product is CSATARDRDYSNQPQHF.

This clone was seen at least ten times. This chain links TRBV7-9 with TRBJ2-5; D not certain. The germline gives CDR1 SEHNR, CDR2 FQNEAQ (reference sequence). Deletions cut 6 bases from V and 0 bases from J, with 8 bases between. This CDR3 is 13 amino acids long. The CDR3 DNA is TGTGCCAGCAGGGCAGGCTACCAAGAGACCCAGTACTTC. This codes for CASRAGYQETQYF.

This clone rates as medium-sized (0.01 to 0.1%). The chain combines TRBV6-1 with TRBJ1-1; D unresolved. The V gene lost 2 bases and the J gene lost 5 bases, with 12 bases spanning the gap. Looked up from germline, CDR1 is MNHNS and CDR2 is SASEGT. This CDR3 has 14 amino acids. The CDR3 DNA reads TGTGCCAGCAGTGAACGGTGGTTAGGGACTGAAGCTTTCTTT. Translation gives CASSERWLGTEAFF.

This clone was counted a few times. The chain employs TRBV11-2 and TRBJ2-1; 14 bases are shared with TRBD2. Unmatched junction bases numbered 9, after V lost 8 bases and J lost 0 bases. Germline V gene sequence: CDR1 SGHAT, CDR2 FQNNGV. This CDR3 is built from 18 residues. The CDR3 coding sequence is TGTGCCAGCCTCAGACTAGCGGGAGGGCGTAGCTCCTACAATGAGCAGTTCTTC. This codes for CASLRLAGGRSSYNEQFF.

Concerning this clone itself: Here the CDR3 omits its conserved ending phenylalanine or tryptophan, so a read error is the likely source. This chain connects TRBV7-3 to TRBJ2-2; no reliable D call. V lost 1 base, J lost 6 bases, and 6 bases lay in between. CDR1 SGHTA and CDR2 FQGTGA come from the germline V gene. This CDR3 spans 13 amino acids. The CDR3 loop is CASSLISPGELFL. CDR3 DNA sequence: TGTGCCAGCAGCTTAATATCCCCCGGGGAGCTGTTTTTG.

V gene TRBV7-2 combines with J gene TRBJ2-7; tentative D call: TRBD2 (5 bases). Trimming removed 5 bases from V and 1 base from J, with 15 bases in between. The germline V gene has CDR1 SGHTA and CDR2 FQGNSA. CDR3 length: 15 amino acids. The DNA of the CDR3 is TGTGCCAGCAGCGCCTTTCCGGGGAGTTCCTACGAGCAGTACTTC. Its translation is CASSAFPGSSYEQYF. Filled out from reference TRBV7-2 and TRBJ2-7, the complete variable domain reads GAGVSQSPSNKVTEKGKDVELRCDPISGHTALYWYRQSLGQGLEFLIYFQGNSAPDKSGLPSDRFSAERTGGSVSTLTIQRTQQEDSAVYLCASSAFPGSSYEQYFGPGTRLTVT.

This clone was picked up a small number of times. This chain links TRBV12-3 or TRBV12-4 with TRBJ2-7; TRBD1 matches at 10 bases. V lost 3 bases and J lost 0; bases outside the gene matches: 2. The CDR3 runs to 15 residues. The CDR3 nucleotides are TGTGCCAGCAGTTTCGGGACAGGGGACTCCTACGAGCAGTACTTC. Its translation: CASSFGTGDSYEQYF.

This clone showed up just a few times. CDR3 bases: TGCGCCAGCAACAGACAGGAAGGGAACGAGCAGTACTTC. Its protein is CASNRQEGNEQYF. This chain connects TRBV5-1 to TRBJ2-7; possible D gene TRBD1, 6 bases. The V end was cut by 6 bases, the J end by 5 bases, with 15 bases between. The CDR3 covers 13 residues. Looked up from germline, CDR1 is SGHRS and CDR2 is YFSETQ.

This clone appeared a few times. This rearrangement joins TRBV7-2 to TRBJ2-7; TRBD2 is a possible D gene (5 bases). The CDR3 contains 11 residues. The V and J ends lost 4 bases and 9 bases respectively, with 10 bases between them. Per germline, CDR1 SGHTA and CDR2 FQGNSA. The CDR3 DNA reads as TGTGCCAGCAGCTCGAGCGGACTGCAGTACTTC. It yields the protein CASSSSGLQYF. The complete variable domain, with remaining parts taken from reference TRBV7-2 and TRBJ2-7, reads GAGVSQSPSNKVTEKGKDVELRCDPISGHTALYWYRQSLGQGLEFLIYFQGNSAPDKSGLPSDRFSAERTGGSVSTLTIQRTQQEDSAVYLCASSSSGLQYFGPGTRLTVT.

The chain couples TRBV2 to TRBJ1-1; D is unclear. CDR1 and CDR2 from the germline V gene are SNHLY and FYNNEI. The CDR3 is 17 residues long. Trimming took 0 bases from V and 2 from J, leaving 16 bases between them. The DNA of the CDR3 is TGTGCCAGCAGTGAAGCGCGGGTTTACGGACTAAACACTGAAGCTTTCTTT. As protein: CASSEARVYGLNTEAFF.

The chain uses TRBV6-1 and TRBJ1-6; no clear D. The germline V gene has CDR1 MNHNS and CDR2 SASEGT. V gave up 2 bases and J gave up 7 bases, with 12 bases separating them. The CDR3 is 15 amino acids. In DNA, the CDR3 is TGTGCCAGCAGTGAATGGCAGGTGATAAATTCACCCCTCCACTTT. Residues: CASSEWQVINSPLHF.

This clone has only a few counts. The gene calls are TRBV2 and TRBJ2-3; 8 positions match TRBD2. The CDR3 has 14 residues. V was pared by 4 bases and J by 5 bases, with 5 bases of the junction left unmatched. Germline lookup yields CDR1 SNHLY and CDR2 FYNNEI. The DNA of the CDR3 is TGTGCCAGCAGTGTAGAGCTAGCGGGAGATACGCAGTATTTT. As protein: CASSVELAGDTQYF.

This clone was detected many times. This chain joins TRBV27 and TRBJ2-1; 11 bases match TRBD2. Trimming took 7 bases from V and 4 from J; bases not matched to a gene: 9. This CDR3 comprises 16 residues. Germline V gene lookup returns CDR1 MNHEY and CDR2 SMNVEV (reference sequence). In nucleotides, the CDR3 is TGTGCCAGCAAGACGTCCGGGACTAGCGGATACAATGAGCAGTTCTTC. It translates to CASKTSGTSGYNEQFF.

The chain recombines TRBV20-1 with TRBJ2-7, with D hard to call. The V and J ends lost 5 bases and 6 bases respectively, with 29 bases between them. CDR1 and CDR2 from the germline V gene are DFQATT and SNEGSKA (reference sequence). The CDR3 runs 17 residues. The CDR3 loop is CSAPRSHRSLYEAEQYF. DNA of the CDR3: TGCAGTGCTCCGAGGTCCCACCGTTCCTTGTACGAGGCCGAGCAGTACTTC.

A remark on this clone: One junction end does not reproduce the germline sequence, and a read error may be involved. The chain employs TRBV12-3 or TRBV12-4 and TRBJ1-5; D is ambiguous. The CDR3 has 13 residues. The CDR3 loop reads CASSLQRYPPQRF. For the CDR3, the DNA is TGTGCCAGCAGTCTACAGAGATATCCCCCCCAGCGTTTT.

The table lists this clone with a few counts. The V call is TRBV12-3 or TRBV12-4, the J call TRBJ2-7; weak D call: TRBD2 (6 bases). CDR3 size: 13 residues. The V gene lost 2 bases and the J gene lost 3 bases, with 8 bases spanning the gap. Here the CDR3 reads CASSLLGGYEQYF. The CDR3 region has the DNA TGTGCCAGCAGTTTATTGGGGGGCTACGAGCAGTACTTC.

The V and J genes are TRBV30 and TRBJ2-2; D remains unclear. The V gene lost 5 bases and the J gene lost 0 bases, with 10 bases spanning the gap. The length of the CDR3 is 14 residues. Looked up from germline, CDR1 is GTSNPN and CDR2 is SVGIG (reference sequence). The CDR3 is CAWALGANTGELFF. The CDR3, as DNA: TGTGCCTGGGCCCTCGGTGCGAACACCGGGGAGCTGTTTTTT.

The V gene is TRBV30, the J gene TRBJ2-5, with D perhaps TRBD1 (6 bases). The germline V gene encodes CDR1 GTSNPN and CDR2 SVGIG (reference sequence). V dropped 0 bases and J dropped 4 bases, with 6 bases sitting between them. This CDR3 has 12 residues. Here the CDR3 DNA reads TGTGCCTGGAGTGTACAGGGAGAGACCCAGTACTTC. Translation gives CAWSVQGETQYF.

Only a few counts were recorded for this clone. J is TRBJ2-2 and V is TRBV6-1; D is uncertain. Germline values: CDR1 MNHNS, CDR2 SASEGT. The V and J ends lost 7 bases and 9 bases respectively, with 15 bases between them. This CDR3 has 13 amino acids. CDR3 bases: TGTGCCAGCACCCAGAACACCCGCCGGGAGCTGTTTTTT. It translates to CASTQNTRRELFF.

The rearrangement joins TRBV20-1 to TRBJ2-5; tentative D call: TRBD2 (6 bases). TRBJ2-7 explains the end of the DNA better; the J call may be wrong. The CDR3 is 15 residues long. Germline CDR1 and CDR2: DFQATT and SNEGSKA (reference sequence). The CDR3: CSARDGTFSYYEQYF. In nucleotides, the CDR3 is TGCAGTGCTAGAGATGGGACTTTCTCTTACTACGAGCAGTACTTC.

The chain is built from TRBV11-3 and TRBJ2-5, with D hard to call. The germline V and J ends were trimmed by 2 bases and 4 bases, with 5 bases remaining between them. This CDR3 is 12 amino acids long. Germline loops: CDR1 SGHNT, CDR2 YENEEA. CDR3 in DNA: TGTGCCAGCAGCTTACTTCGAGAGACCCAGTACTTC. It is translated as CASSLLRETQYF.

The chain uses TRBV6-2 or TRBV6-3 and TRBJ2-7; the D gene is possibly TRBD2 (5 bases). Trimming cost V 6 bases and J 2 bases, with 14 bases left between them. Per the germline V gene, CDR1 is MNHEY and CDR2 is SVGEGT. The CDR3 consists of 14 residues. CDR3 nucleotides: TGTGCCAGCAGCCTCGGCGGGCAGACCTACGAGCAGTACTTC. Residues: CASSLGGQTYEQYF.

The chain links TRBV20-1 to TRBJ2-7; D is ambiguous. Per germline, CDR1 DFQATT and CDR2 SNEGSKA (reference sequence). Trimming left V 4 bases short and J 3 bases short, with 13 bases between. The CDR3 loop spans 13 amino acids. The CDR3: CSANYEVFYEQYF. The CDR3 DNA sequence: TGCAGTGCTAACTATGAGGTCTTCTACGAGCAGTACTTC.

Within the sample, this clone is medium-sized. V is TRBV24-1 and J is TRBJ2-1, with TRBD2 matching over 13 bases. Germline V gene data show CDR1 as KGHDR and CDR2 as SFDVKD. The CDR3 totals 16 residues. After removal of 1 base from V and 9 bases from J, the junction contained 5 bases not matched to a gene. The CDR3 DNA reads TGTGCCACCAGTGATTTTACTAGCGGGAGGGCGGCTGAGCAGTTCTTC. Amino acids: CATSDFTSGRAAEQFF.